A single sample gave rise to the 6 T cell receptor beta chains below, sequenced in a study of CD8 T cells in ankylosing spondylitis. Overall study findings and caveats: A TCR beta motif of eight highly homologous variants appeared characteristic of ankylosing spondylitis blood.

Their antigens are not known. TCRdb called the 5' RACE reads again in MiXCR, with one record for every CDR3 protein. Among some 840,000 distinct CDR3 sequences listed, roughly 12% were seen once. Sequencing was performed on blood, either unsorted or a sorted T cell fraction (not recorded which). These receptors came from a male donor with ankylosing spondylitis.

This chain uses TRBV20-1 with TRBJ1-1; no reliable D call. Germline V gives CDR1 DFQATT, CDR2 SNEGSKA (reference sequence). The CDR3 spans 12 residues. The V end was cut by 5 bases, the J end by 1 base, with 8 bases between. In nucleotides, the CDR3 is TGCAGTGCTCTTACTTCGAACACTGAAGCTTTCTTT. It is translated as CSALTSNTEAFF.

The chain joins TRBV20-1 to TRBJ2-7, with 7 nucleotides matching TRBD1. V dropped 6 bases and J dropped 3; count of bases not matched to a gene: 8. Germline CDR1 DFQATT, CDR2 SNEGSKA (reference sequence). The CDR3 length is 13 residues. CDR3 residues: CSAPRQGYYEQYF. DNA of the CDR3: TGCAGTGCCCCCAGACAGGGCTACTACGAGCAGTACTTC.

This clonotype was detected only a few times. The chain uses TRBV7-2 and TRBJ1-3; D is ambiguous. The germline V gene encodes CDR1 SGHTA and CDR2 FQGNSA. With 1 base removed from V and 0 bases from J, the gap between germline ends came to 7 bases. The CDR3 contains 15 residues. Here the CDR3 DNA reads TGTGCCAGCAGCTTAGGGCCAGCCTCTGGAAACACCATATATTTT. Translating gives CASSLGPASGNTIYF.

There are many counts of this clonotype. DNA of the CDR3: TGCGCCAGCAGCCTGGAGAGGCAGACTGAAGCTTTCTTT. It encodes CASSLERQTEAFF. This chain links TRBV4-3 with TRBJ1-1; D not resolved. CDR1 and CDR2 (germline): LGHNA, YSLEER. The CDR3 length is 13 residues. V gave up 4 bases and J gave up 5 bases, with 11 bases separating them.

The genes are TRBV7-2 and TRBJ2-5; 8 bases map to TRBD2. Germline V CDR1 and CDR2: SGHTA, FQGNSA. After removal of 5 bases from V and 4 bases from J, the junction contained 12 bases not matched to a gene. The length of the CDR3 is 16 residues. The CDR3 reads CASSLTSGAGSETQYF. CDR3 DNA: TGTGCCAGCAGCCTAACTAGCGGAGCGGGATCAGAGACCCAGTACTTC.

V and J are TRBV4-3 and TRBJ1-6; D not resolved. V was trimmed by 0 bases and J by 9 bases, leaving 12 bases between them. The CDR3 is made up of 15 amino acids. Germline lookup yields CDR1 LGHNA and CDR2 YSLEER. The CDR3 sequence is CASSQEVSSGSPLHF. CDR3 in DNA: TGCGCCAGCAGCCAAGAAGTCAGCAGTGGTTCACCCCTCCACTTT.